This record concerns one T cell receptor beta chain sequence. Its antigen specificity is not known. No much larger clone exists at a distance of one base, and base qualities are not known. This sample is part of a study of T cell responses to AZD1222 COVID-19 vaccine (dated by TCRdb to the early 2020s). General notes on the study: Because spike-specific TCR depth and breadth did not differ between the two schedules, AZD1222 recipients who got a second dose at roughly 4 weeks were pooled with those who got a second dose at roughly 12 weeks. TCR sequencing was performed for approximately 240 trial participants, of whom 207 were given two doses of AZD1222 and about 25 were given two doses of MenACWY control vaccine. Trial participants were enrolled into age subgroups of 18-55, 56-69 and 70-plus years, which contained around 150, 29 and 61 TCR-sequenced participants, respectively.

The CDR3 regions of human TCRbeta chains were analyzed by immunosequencing. The paper's processing steps were these. TCRs in the repertoires were compared against a reference library of SARS-CoV-2-specific TCRs that had been generated with the MIRA antigen-specificity platform. Breadth meant the fraction of unique TCRs that were SARS-CoV-2-associated, whereas depth meant the fraction of total T cells that were SARS-CoV-2-associated. Using the MIRA data, each spike-specific TCR was assigned both to the spike region to which the TCR was reactive and to a CD4 or CD8 class. Log10-transformed breadth and depth values were compared by one-way ANOVA with Sidak's multiple comparisons tests. TCRdb re-hosts the immuneACCESS table, in-frame sequences only. Its copies lack some clones; in the studies checked, an unresolved V gene accounts for under half of them, and the cause for the rest is not known. V and J calls and clone size are copied from that table; D and trimming were computed from the DNA. The sample profile shows 110,000 to 150,000 clones; 89% of them were found once. 2.5% to 3% of the sample is in the top ten clones.

The time point label, read with the paper, signifies: baseline before first vaccination. Samples from vaccinated people were obtained from the UK trials COV001 and COV002, which included a single-blind randomized controlled phase 2/3 trial of AZD1222 (ChAdOx1 nCoV-19) in healthy adults. For TCRbeta chain sequencing, PBMC samples from trial participants were taken at day 0 and at day 28 after the second dose. Including the terminal cysteine and phenylalanine, the CDR3 comprises 14 residues. The sequence is cut down to CDR3 DNA, 42 bases in frame from base 1. CDR1 and CDR2 were assigned from the germline V gene (reference sequence) as LGHDT and YNNKEL. A distance of 17 bases separates the germline ends of V and J, which lose 3 bases and 11 bases respectively. What the research found in general, with its limitations: Spike-specific TCR breadth and depth rose significantly after two AZD1222 doses compared with day 0 and with MenACWY recipients. Conclusions about previously exposed vaccinees were limited because only six AZD1222 recipients were SARS-CoV-2 seropositive at baseline. Participants were mostly white British, with more females than males. The authors suggested clonal diversity may have been underestimated. Epitopes outside the regions mutated in the B.1.351 and B.1.1.7 variants were reportedly recognized by nearly half of the unique spike-specific TCRs. The 56-69-year group was small, and its depth increase did not reach significance, likely because of low power. Because no day 14 peak-response samples were available, the repertoires could be characterized only after the peak T cell response. CD4 TCRs associated with the vaccine covered the entire spike protein, and the dominant responses were in regions 160-218 and 743-854.

This clonotype originated in an adult in good health. The rearranged segments are TRBV3-1 (or the pseudogene TRBV3-2) and TRBJ2-1, and possibly TRBD2, on 6 matching bases. The sample was peripheral blood, taken on day 0 of AZD1222 vaccination. The DNA sequence is as follows: TGTGCCAGCAGCCACATACCCCCCGGGACTCAGCAGTTCTTC. This yields the protein CASSHIPPGTQQFF.